These T cell receptor beta chains were read from a single sample in a study of cytomegalovirus exposure and HLA in healthy donors. Assay: immunoSEQ multiplex PCR; the TCRdb copy retains only in-frame clones and omits some. The sample shows some 140,000 clones, under 75% of them seen only once. Sequenced: PBMCs. The receptors stem from a woman aged 40-49 years in good health and CMV-seronegative. Each CDR3 is given with its conserved first and last residue. Fields, in order: V gene, J gene, clone size, D gene, CDR3 protein, CDR3 DNA. The D gene is left open where the match is weak. Clone size is shown for a subset of rows, as once, few, many or a class of expanded clone.

V gene: TRBV5-1
J gene: TRBJ2-7
clone size: NA
D gene: TRBD1
CDR3 protein: CASSTDRGGSYEQYF
CDR3 DNA: TGCGCCAGCAGCACGGACAGGGGTGGGTCCTACGAGCAGTACTTC

V gene: TRBV9
J gene: TRBJ2-7
clone size: NA
D gene: TRBD1
CDR3 protein: CASSVGQGGTYEQYF
CDR3 DNA: TGTGCCAGCAGCGTGGGACAGGGGGGGACCTACGAGCAGTACTTC

V gene: TRBV7-2
J gene: TRBJ2-1
clone size: many
D gene: TRBD2
CDR3 protein: CASSLTSLNEQFF
CDR3 DNA: TGTGCCAGCAGTCTGACTAGCCTCAATGAGCAGTTCTTC

V gene: TRBV29-1
J gene: TRBJ1-1
clone size: once
D gene: NA
CDR3 protein: CSVESPSVGGRGTEAFF
CDR3 DNA: TGCAGCGTTGAAAGTCCCTCCGTAGGAGGTCGAGGCACTGAAGCTTTCTTT

V gene: TRBV7-2
J gene: TRBJ1-5
clone size: NA
D gene: TRBD1
CDR3 protein: CASSLVGGQGVVQPQHF
CDR3 DNA: TGTGCCAGCAGCTTAGTGGGGGGACAGGGGGTGGTTCAGCCCCAGCATTTT

V gene: TRBV29-1
J gene: TRBJ2-3
clone size: NA
D gene: NA
CDR3 protein: CSVETSTDTQYF
CDR3 DNA: TGCAGCGTCGAAACTAGCACAGATACGCAGTATTTT

V gene: TRBV2
J gene: TRBJ1-1
clone size: NA
D gene: TRBD1
CDR3 protein: CASSPDRGAVNTEAFF
CDR3 DNA: TGTGCCAGCAGTCCGGACAGGGGAGCGGTGAACACTGAAGCTTTCTTT

V gene: TRBV7-9
J gene: TRBJ1-1
clone size: NA
D gene: TRBD1
CDR3 protein: CASSLSMGTGYTEAFF
CDR3 DNA: TGTGCCAGCAGCTTATCTATGGGGACAGGTTACACTGAAGCTTTCTTT

V gene: TRBV7-9
J gene: TRBJ1-2
clone size: few
D gene: NA
CDR3 protein: CASSLAYGYTF
CDR3 DNA: TGTGCCAGCAGCTTGGCCTATGGCTACACCTTC

V gene: TRBV30
J gene: TRBJ1-2
clone size: NA
D gene: NA
CDR3 protein: CAWSPRGDYGYTF
CDR3 DNA: TGTGCCTGGAGTCCCCGGGGGGATTATGGCTACACCTTC

V gene: TRBV7-6
J gene: TRBJ2-3
clone size: NA
D gene: TRBD1
CDR3 protein: CASSLAFVRGREDTQYF
CDR3 DNA: TGTGCCAGCAGCTTAGCATTTGTCAGGGGGCGCGAAGATACGCAGTATTTT

V gene: TRBV6-1
J gene: TRBJ1-6
clone size: NA
D gene: NA
CDR3 protein: CASMLTGPNSPLHF
CDR3 DNA: TGTGCCAGCATGTTAACAGGACCTAATTCACCCCTCCACTTT

V gene: TRBV10-3
J gene: TRBJ1-6
clone size: few
D gene: NA
CDR3 protein: CASSYSRTVNSPLHF
CDR3 DNA: TGTGCCAGCAGTTACTCTCGGACAGTAAATTCACCCCTCCACTTT

V gene: TRBV19
J gene: TRBJ2-3
clone size: once
D gene: NA
CDR3 protein: CASSIVLPTDTQYF
CDR3 DNA: TGTGCCAGTAGTATAGTACTACCAACAGATACGCAGTATTTT

V gene: TRBV30
J gene: TRBJ1-2
clone size: NA
D gene: TRBD1
CDR3 protein: CAWSAGTVRGHTF
CDR3 DNA: TGTGCCTGGAGTGCAGGGACAGTTCGAGGTCACACCTTC

V gene: TRBV6-5
J gene: TRBJ1-1
clone size: NA
D gene: TRBD1
CDR3 protein: CAIGRQGVDTEAFF
CDR3 DNA: TGTGCCATCGGGCGACAGGGGGTGGACACTGAAGCTTTCTTT

V gene: TRBV25-1
J gene: TRBJ2-7
clone size: few
D gene: TRBD1
CDR3 protein: CASSGDREYASYEQYF
CDR3 DNA: TGTGCCAGCAGCGGAGACAGGGAATATGCTTCCTACGAGCAGTACTTC

V gene: TRBV9
J gene: TRBJ2-5
clone size: NA
D gene: NA
CDR3 protein: CASSVTAKRETQYF
CDR3 DNA: TGTGCCAGCAGCGTAACTGCAAAACGGGAGACCCAGTACTTC

V gene: TRBV9
J gene: TRBJ1-1
clone size: NA
D gene: NA
CDR3 protein: CASSAGTGGNTEAFF
CDR3 DNA: TGTGCCAGCAGCGCGGGGACGGGAGGAAACACTGAAGCTTTCTTT

V gene: TRBV5-1
J gene: TRBJ1-2
clone size: few
D gene: TRBD1
CDR3 protein: CASSLGQRYGYTF
CDR3 DNA: TGCGCCAGCAGCCTGGGACAGCGCTATGGCTACACCTTC

V gene: TRBV7-3
J gene: TRBJ1-1
clone size: NA
D gene: TRBD1
CDR3 protein: CASSLGTGRNTEAFF
CDR3 DNA: TGTGCCAGCAGCTTAGGGACAGGGCGGAACACTGAAGCTTTCTTT

V gene: TRBV7-3
J gene: TRBJ2-3
clone size: NA
D gene: NA
CDR3 protein: CASSSGYTQYF
CDR3 DNA: TGTGCCAGCAGCTCGGGGTATACGCAGTATTTT

V gene: TRBV21-1
J gene: TRBJ1-5
clone size: NA
D gene: NA
CDR3 protein: CASSPHPPGTVPKNQPQHF
CDR3 DNA: TGTGCCAGCAGCCCTCATCCCCCTGGGACAGTACCCAAAAATCAGCCCCAGCATTTT

V gene: TRBV5-6
J gene: TRBJ1-5
clone size: NA
D gene: NA
CDR3 protein: CASSSGGGDNQPQHF
CDR3 DNA: TGTGCCAGCAGCTCCGGAGGGGGGGACAATCAGCCCCAGCATTTT

V gene: TRBV27
J gene: TRBJ1-2
clone size: NA
D gene: NA
CDR3 protein: CASSLRGGHYGYTF
CDR3 DNA: TGTGCCAGCAGTTTACGGGGGGGACACTATGGCTACACCTTC

V gene: TRBV4-1
J gene: TRBJ1-2
clone size: few
D gene: NA
CDR3 protein: CASSPGDGRNYGYTF
CDR3 DNA: TGCGCCAGCAGCCCTGGGGATGGGAGGAACTATGGCTACACCTTC

V gene: TRBV5-1
J gene: TRBJ2-1
clone size: few
D gene: TRBD2
CDR3 protein: CASSLRAGEEGEQFF
CDR3 DNA: TGCGCCAGCAGCTTAAGAGCGGGGGAGGAAGGGGAGCAGTTCTTC

V gene: TRBV14
J gene: TRBJ1-5
clone size: NA
D gene: NA
CDR3 protein: CASSQSPGGRDSNQPQHF
CDR3 DNA: TGTGCCAGCAGCCAATCCCCAGGCGGACGGGATAGCAATCAGCCCCAGCATTTT